Below, 21 T cell receptor beta chains from the same sample are listed, as sequenced in a study of shared clonotypes between healthy human individuals. TCRdb's copy holds only in-frame clones and misses some; the assay was immunoSEQ multiplex PCR. There are about a million clones in the sample; approximately 68% occur only once, and approximately 1.5% lies in the top ten. The sequencing sample was made of memory CD4+ T cells sorted from blood. The sample's subset: CD45RA-negative fraction. The receptors shown here come from a man aged 18-30 years in good health.

V gene TRBV6-5 combines with J gene TRBJ2-7, with D uncertain. This CDR3 comprises 12 residues. Germline CDR1 and CDR2: MNHEY and SVGAGI. V lost 6 bases and J lost 2, with 8 bases in between. The CDR3 coding sequence is TGTGCCAGCAGCCCCGCTACCTACGAGCAGTACTTC. Translation gives CASSPATYEQYF.

The chain has TRBV28 and TRBJ1-3; D is undetermined. Germline assignment: CDR1 MDHEN and CDR2 SYDVKM. The V end lost 10 bases, the J end lost 7 bases, and 20 bases lay between the germline ends. The CDR3 contains 14 residues. The CDR3: CATRARASSNTIYF. The DNA of the CDR3 is TGTGCCACCCGGGCGAGAGCTTCTAGTAACACCATATATTTT.

In its sample, this clone was seen a few times. This sequence joins TRBV4-3 and TRBJ2-3; D unclear. The germline V and J ends were trimmed by 0 bases and 4 bases, with 17 bases remaining between them. Per germline, CDR1 LGHNA and CDR2 YSLEER. This CDR3 has 17 residues. In nucleotides, the CDR3 is TGCGCCAGCAGCCAAGATTTCGGACCCGGACGATCAGATACGCAGTATTTT. As protein: CASSQDFGPGRSDTQYF.

Points on this clone: This same CDR3 is encoded by further DNA sequences in the sample. The genes are TRBV29-1 and TRBJ2-1, with a possible D match to TRBD2 (6 bases). The ends were cut back, 6 bases at V and 4 bases at J, with 10 bases in the middle. CDR1 SQVTM and CDR2 ANQGSEA come from the germline V gene. This CDR3 spans 12 amino acids. The CDR3 coding sequence is TGCAGCGTCGGGACTTCTTACAATGAGCAGTTCTTC. Its protein product is CSVGTSYNEQFF.

This chain joins TRBV15 and TRBJ2-7; possibly TRBD1 or TRBD2 for D (7 bases each). Trimming removed 0 bases at V and 12 bases at J, with 15 bases between. The CDR3 runs to 13 residues. Per germline, CDR1 LNHNV and CDR2 YYDKDF (reference sequence). CDR3 in DNA: TGTGCCACCAGCAGAGATCGGCAGGGGGGGAGGTACTTC. It translates to CATSRDRQGGRYF.

The J gene is TRBJ1-1, the V gene TRBV27; possibly TRBD1 for D (5 bases). V lost 5 bases, J lost 4 bases, and 20 bases lay in between. Germline V CDR1 and CDR2: MNHEY, SMNVEV (reference sequence). There are 16 residues in the CDR3. The CDR3 region is CASSLPPGGGGTEAFF. The CDR3 bases are TGTGCCAGCAGTCTCCCCCCGGGGGGGGGTGGCACTGAAGCTTTCTTT.

The rearrangement links TRBV21-1 to TRBJ2-7; TRBD2, as called in the table, went unchecked against the DNA. TRBV21-1 is marked as a pseudogene. The CDR3 runs 13 residues. This CDR3 reads CASSGPGAYEQYF. As DNA, the CDR3 is TGTGCCAGCAGTGGCCCGGGGGCCTACGAGCAGTACTTC.

The rearrangement links TRBV9 to TRBJ2-1; 8 bases are shared with TRBD2. Germline-derived CDR1 and CDR2 are SGDLS and YYNGEE. CDR3 size: 15 residues. V was clipped by 0 bases and J by 5 bases; unmatched bases: 4. In nucleotides, the CDR3 is TGTGCCAGCAGCGTAGACGGGCGGGAGGACAATGAGCAGTTCTTC. Encoded protein: CASSVDGREDNEQFF.

This sequence joins TRBV7-9 and TRBJ2-3; 12 bases line up with TRBD1. Germline CDR1 SEHNR, CDR2 FQNEAQ (reference sequence). Trimming cost V 4 bases and J 14 bases; bases outside gene matches: 1. This CDR3 has 11 residues. The CDR3: CASSSGQGAYF. The CDR3 DNA is TGTGCCAGCAGCTCGGGACAGGGGGCGTATTTT.

The V and J genes are TRBV5-1 and TRBJ2-1, with 12 nucleotides matching TRBD2. The CDR3 is made up of 18 amino acids. Looked up from germline, CDR1 is SGHRS and CDR2 is YFSETQ. The junction had 10 bases not matched to a gene; V was cut back by 3 bases and J by 3 bases. DNA for the CDR3: TGCGCCAGCAGCTCCGGACTAGCGGGAAAGGGGGGCTACAATGAGCAGTTCTTC. It codes for CASSSGLAGKGGYNEQFF.

The CDR3 is CASSEGTGSYGYTF. The CDR3 DNA reads as TGTGCCAGCAGTGAAGGCACAGGTTCCTATGGCTACACCTTC. The rearrangement joins TRBV25-1 to TRBJ1-2; weak D call: TRBD1 (5 bases). Germline CDR1 is MGHDK and CDR2 is SYGVNS. The CDR3 contains 14 residues. V was trimmed by 2 bases and J by 4 bases, leaving 11 bases between them.

This clone is a singleton in its sample. This chain uses TRBV28 with TRBJ2-7; D gene unclear. V was shortened by 5 bases and J by 0 bases, with 23 bases between the two germline ends. Germline-derived CDR1 and CDR2 are MDHEN and SYDVKM. This CDR3 region has 18 residues. CDR3 DNA sequence: TGTGCCAGCAGTGCTGGACGGGTATTCCTATCCTCCTCCTACGAGCAGTACTTC. Encoded protein: CASSAGRVFLSSSYEQYF.

The rearrangement links TRBV30 to TRBJ2-4; 12 nucleotides align to TRBD2. The V and J ends lost 1 base and 8 bases, in that order; junction bases with no gene match: 6. CDR1 and CDR2 (germline): GTSNPN, SVGIG (reference sequence). This CDR3 is 15 amino acids long. The CDR3 loop reads CAWSGTSGRRDIQYF. CDR3 nucleotides: TGTGCCTGGAGTGGTACTAGCGGGAGGAGAGACATTCAGTACTTC.

This clone appeared a single time. The V call is TRBV7-2, the J call TRBJ1-2, with D possibly TRBD1 on 6 matching bases. Deletions cut 1 base from V and 3 bases from J, with 9 bases between. Looked up from germline, CDR1 is SGHTA and CDR2 is FQGNSA. The length of the CDR3 is 14 residues. The CDR3 nucleotides are TGTGCCAGCAGCTTAGGACAGGCCGACTATGGCTACACCTTC. Translating gives CASSLGQADYGYTF. Full variable domain (missing parts from reference TRBV7-2 and TRBJ1-2): GAGVSQSPSNKVTEKGKDVELRCDPISGHTALYWYRQSLGQGLEFLIYFQGNSAPDKSGLPSDRFSAERTGGSVSTLTIQRTQQEDSAVYLCASSLGQADYGYTFGSGTRLTVV.

The chain employs TRBV19 and TRBJ1-5, with D hard to call. Deletions cut 0 bases from V and 2 bases from J, with 8 bases between. The CDR3 consists of 15 residues. The germline V gene has CDR1 LNHDA and CDR2 SQIVND (reference sequence). DNA for the CDR3: TGTGCCAGTAGTATAGACGGGAACGGCAATCAGCCCCAGCATTTT. Encoded protein: CASSIDGNGNQPQHF.

The genes are TRBV7-2 and TRBJ2-1; D is perhaps TRBD2 (6 bases). Looked up from germline, CDR1 is SGHTA and CDR2 is FQGNSA. This CDR3 spans 15 amino acids. Trimming removed 3 bases at V and 8 bases at J, with 17 bases between. CDR3 loop: CASSFMWSGVDEQFF. The DNA for the CDR3 is TGTGCCAGCAGCTTCATGTGGTCGGGAGTTGATGAGCAGTTCTTC. Full variable domain (missing parts from reference TRBV7-2 and TRBJ2-1): GAGVSQSPSNKVTEKGKDVELRCDPISGHTALYWYRQSLGQGLEFLIYFQGNSAPDKSGLPSDRFSAERTGGSVSTLTIQRTQQEDSAVYLCASSFMWSGVDEQFFGPGTRLTVL.

This sequence joins TRBV10-3 and TRBJ1-1, with D perhaps matching TRBD1 (6 bases). The CDR3 sequence is 13 residues long. Trimming left V 7 bases short and J 3 bases short, with 12 bases between. CDR1 and CDR2 (germline): ENHRY, SYGVKD. The CDR3 reads CAIMSDSDTEAFF. As DNA, the CDR3 is TGTGCCATCATGTCGGACAGCGACACTGAAGCTTTCTTT.

The rearrangement joins TRBV7-9 to TRBJ1-5, with TRBD1 as a possible D gene (5 bases). V was cut by 4 bases and J by 5 bases, with 15 bases left in between. The length of the CDR3 is 15 residues. Germline V gene sequence: CDR1 SEHNR, CDR2 FQNEAQ (reference sequence). The CDR3 sequence is CASSSTAGGDQPQHF. The CDR3 DNA is TGTGCCAGCAGCTCTACTGCGGGGGGGGATCAGCCCCAGCATTTT. The full variable domain, its missing parts supplied by reference TRBV7-9 and TRBJ1-5, is DTGVSQNPRHKITKRGQNVTFRCDPISEHNRLYWYRQTLGQGPEFLTYFQNEAQLEKSRLLSDRFSAERPKGSFSTLEIQRTEQGDSAMYLCASSSTAGGDQPQHFGDGTRLSIL.

This chain connects TRBV27 to TRBJ1-5, with 8 bases lining up with TRBD1. The V and J ends lost 0 bases and 4 bases, in that order; junction bases with no gene match: 5. Germline values: CDR1 MNHEY, CDR2 SMNVEV (reference sequence). This CDR3 is 16 amino acids long. The CDR3 region has the DNA TGTGCCAGCAGTTTATCGGCAGGGGGCGCAAATCAGCCCCAGCATTTT. It specifies CASSLSAGGANQPQHF.

This clone was observed a few times. This chain joins TRBV18 and TRBJ1-5, with D uncertain. Germline CDR1 and CDR2: KGHSH and LQKENI. Trimming removed 3 bases from V and 3 bases from J, with 9 bases in between. The CDR3 extends over 14 amino acids. The CDR3, as DNA: TGTGCCAGCTCACCCAGTAGGACCAATCAGCCCCAGCATTTT. Translated: CASSPSRTNQPQHF. Together with reference TRBV18 and TRBJ1-5, the CDR3 gives the full variable domain: NAGVMQNPRHLVRRRGQEARLRCSPMKGHSHVYWYRQLPEEGLKFMVYLQKENIIDESGMPKERFSAEFPKEGPSILRIQQVVRGDSAAYFCASSPSRTNQPQHFGDGTRLSIL.

In the case of this clone: Other DNA sequences within the sample encode an identical CDR3. The chain links TRBV5-4 to TRBJ2-7; tentatively, D is TRBD2 (6 bases). V lost 4 bases to trimming and J lost 3 bases, with 11 bases between them. Germline V lookup: CDR1 SGHNT, CDR2 YYREEE (reference sequence). This CDR3 spans 13 amino acids. CDR3 DNA sequence: TGTGCCAGCAGCCTGTCGGGGGTCTACGAGCAGTACTTC. Protein sequence: CASSLSGVYEQYF. The variable domain in full, with the rest retrieved from reference TRBV5-4 and TRBJ2-7, is ETGVTQSPTHLIKTRGQQVTLRCSSQSGHNTVSWYQQALGQGPQFIFQYYREEENGRGNFPPRFSGLQFPNYSSELNVNALELDDSALYLCASSLSGVYEQYFGPGTRLTVT.